The 20 T cell receptor beta chains presented below share a single source sample, sequenced in a study of cytotoxic CD8 clonotypes in ibrutinib-treated CLL. Libraries were prepared by immunoSEQ multiplex PCR; TCRdb keeps only in-frame clonotypes and omits some of them. This table has around 91,000 clones, approximately 86% appearing once. The starting material was PBMCs, obtained before ibrutinib treatment. These receptors came from a human donor with chronic lymphocytic leukemia.

V usage is TRBV10-3 and J usage is TRBJ2-3; D is unresolved. CDR3 length: 13 residues. Trimming took 3 bases from V and 5 from J, leaving 9 bases between them. CDR1 is ENHRY and CDR2 is SYGVKD in the germline V gene. CDR3 protein: CAISDRVLDTQYF. CDR3 DNA: TGTGCCATCAGTGATCGGGTTTTAGATACGCAGTATTTT.

The CDR3 spells CASSATGPRFYEQYF. CDR3 nucleotides: TGTGCCAGTAGCGCAACCGGGCCAAGGTTCTACGAGCAGTACTTC. This sequence joins TRBV19 and TRBJ2-7; D call uncertain. CDR1 and CDR2 from the germline V gene are LNHDA and SQIVND (reference sequence). V lost 6 bases, J lost 3 bases, and 18 bases lay in between. This CDR3 has 15 amino acids.

V usage is TRBV29-1 and J usage is TRBJ2-7; the D gene is possibly TRBD1 (5 bases). The V end was cut by 6 bases, the J end by 2 bases, with 14 bases between. The CDR3 is 13 residues long. Germline CDR1 SQVTM, CDR2 ANQGSEA. CDR3 amino acids: CSVASGLAYEQYF. The CDR3 DNA sequence: TGCAGCGTGGCGTCAGGGTTGGCCTACGAGCAGTACTTC.

This chain connects TRBV7-2 to TRBJ2-7, with a weak D call TRBD1 (5 bases). The CDR3 has 14 amino acids. Germline lookup yields CDR1 SGHTA and CDR2 FQGNSA. Trimming removed 4 bases at V and 2 bases at J, with 12 bases between. The CDR3 here is CASSYGASAYEQYF. CDR3 nucleotide sequence: TGTGCCAGCAGCTATGGGGCAAGCGCCTACGAGCAGTACTTC.

In this sample, this clone turned up once. The chain recombines TRBV7-8 with TRBJ2-5; either TRBD1 or TRBD2 may supply D (5 bases each). CDR1 SGHVS and CDR2 FQNEAQ come from the germline V gene. The CDR3 extends over 14 amino acids. V lost 4 bases and J 4 bases, leaving 13 bases between the germline ends. CDR3 DNA sequence: TGTGCCAGCAGCTCTTTAGGGACGCTAGAGACCCAGTACTTC. Its translation: CASSSLGTLETQYF.

The genes are TRBV6-6 and TRBJ1-3, with D tentatively TRBD1 (6 bases). Trimming took 7 bases from V and 0 from J, leaving 16 bases between them. Germline CDR1 MNHNY, CDR2 SVGAGI (reference sequence). CDR3 size: 16 residues. CDR3 bases: TGTGCCAGCAAAAAGCAGGGGACCCGCTCTGGAAACACCATATATTTT. Translation: CASKKQGTRSGNTIYF.

This clone was recorded only once. A junction boundary mismatches the germline segment, possibly from a read error. The V call is TRBV27, the J call TRBJ1-1; unclear D gene. The CDR3 totals 13 residues. Germline V CDR1 and CDR2: MNHEY, SMNVEV (reference sequence). The CDR3 region is CASSSAMTSTRLF. In DNA, the CDR3 is TGTGCCAGCAGTTCAGCGATGACCTCCACGCGTCTCTTT.

The J gene is TRBJ2-1, the V gene TRBV6-1, with 7 bases fitting TRBD2. V shed 9 bases, J shed 4 bases, and the junction held 9 bases outside the gene matches. The CDR3 contains 14 residues. CDR1 MNHNS and CDR2 SASEGT come from the germline V gene. CDR3 coding DNA: TGTGCCAGTCGAATTCTAGCGGATTACAATGAGCAGTTCTTC. Translating it yields CASRILADYNEQFF.

This chain uses TRBV11-3 with TRBJ2-2; TRBD2 matches 9 bases. With V trimmed by 5 bases and J by 4 bases, 11 bases remained unmatched. CDR1 is SGHNT and CDR2 is YENEEA in the germline V gene. The CDR3 is 17 residues long. CDR3 sequence reads: CASSPRLADVPTGELFF. The CDR3 coding sequence is TGTGCCAGCAGCCCCCGACTAGCGGATGTCCCCACCGGGGAGCTGTTTTTT. The whole variable domain, filled in from reference TRBV11-3 and TRBJ2-2, reads EAGVVQSPRYKIIEKKQPVAFWCNPISGHNTLYWYLQNLGQGPELLIRYENEEAVDDSQLPKDRFSAERLKGVDSTLKIQPAELGDSAVYLCASSPRLADVPTGELFFGEGSRLTVL.

The chain recombines TRBV19 with TRBJ1-5; tentatively, D is TRBD1 (5 bases). There are 15 residues in the CDR3. Trimming pared 7 bases from V and 4 bases from J, leaving 17 bases between. In germline, CDR1 is LNHDA, CDR2 SQIVND (reference sequence). CDR3 sequence: CASTRRGDWNQPQHF. The CDR3, as DNA: TGTGCCAGTACCCGGCGGGGGGATTGGAATCAGCCCCAGCATTTT.

The CDR3 DNA is TGTGCCAGCAGTCCCCGGGAGACGAACACTGAAGCTTTCTTT. It is translated as CASSPRETNTEAFF. V gene TRBV6-5 combines with J gene TRBJ1-1; D unclear. V lost 5 bases and J 1 base, leaving 11 bases between the germline ends. From germline, CDR1 is MNHEY and CDR2 SVGAGI. The CDR3 loop spans 14 amino acids.

As for this clone: Being one base from a much bigger clone, this may be a read error. The V and J genes are TRBV5-4 and TRBJ1-1; D is unresolved. Between the trimmed V and J ends, which lost 4 bases and 1 base, there was a span of 5 bases. This CDR3 has 12 amino acids. CDR1 is SGHNT and CDR2 is YYREEE in the germline V gene (reference sequence). CDR3 in amino acids: CASSTANTEAFF. The CDR3, as DNA: TGTGCCAGCAGCACAGCGAACACTGAAGCTTTCTTT.

V and J are TRBV4-1 and TRBJ1-5, with 8 bases that match TRBD1. With 0 bases clipped from V and 10 bases from J, the junction kept 5 bases outside the gene matches. Germline lookup yields CDR1 MGHRA and CDR2 YSYEKL. The CDR3 runs 14 residues. CDR3 residues: CASSQEGQDEPQHF. DNA for the CDR3: TGCGCCAGCAGCCAAGAGGGACAGGACGAACCCCAGCATTTT.

The V call is TRBV10-3, the J call TRBJ2-1; D is ambiguous. The ends were cut back, 4 bases at V and 6 bases at J, with 13 bases in the middle. The CDR3 contains 14 residues. The V gene's germline CDR1 is ENHRY and CDR2 SYGVKD. DNA for the CDR3: TGTGCCATCAGTGGGGCTAGTAAGGGCAATGAGCAGTTCTTC. It codes for CAISGASKGNEQFF.

This clone has just a few counts. The chain couples TRBV30 to TRBJ2-4, with D uncertain. This CDR3 has 20 residues. V lost 1 base to trimming and J lost 0 bases, with 25 bases between them. Germline-derived CDR1 and CDR2 are GTSNPN and SVGIG (reference sequence). The CDR3 protein is CAWSAAPMGSLTLAKNIQYF. In DNA, the CDR3 is TGTGCCTGGAGTGCCGCCCCCATGGGAAGTCTTACTCTAGCCAAAAACATTCAGTACTTC.

The chain links TRBV19 to TRBJ2-7, with D possibly matching TRBD1 (6 bases). Germline loops: CDR1 LNHDA, CDR2 SQIVND (reference sequence). This CDR3 has 15 residues. Trimming took 0 bases from V and 1 from J, leaving 10 bases between them. Here the CDR3 DNA reads TGTGCCAGTAGTATAGATAGGACAGTTTCCTACGAGCAGTACTTC. Its protein product is CASSIDRTVSYEQYF.

This chain uses TRBV7-3 with TRBJ2-1; 9 positions match TRBD1. The germline V gene encodes CDR1 SGHTA and CDR2 FQGTGA. The trim removed 5 bases at V and 8 bases at J, leaving 10 bases unmatched. The CDR3 loop spans 15 amino acids. CDR3 loop: CASSQEQGAVYEQFF. The CDR3, as DNA: TGTGCCAGCAGCCAGGAACAGGGGGCCGTATATGAGCAGTTCTTC.

This clone was detected a few times. V is TRBV11-3 and J is TRBJ2-6; D is unresolved. The length of the CDR3 is 14 residues. The V gene lost 5 bases and the J gene lost 4 bases, with 9 bases spanning the gap. The germline CDR1 and CDR2 sequences are SGHNT and YENEEA. In DNA, the CDR3 is TGTGCCAGCAGCCTGGAATGGGGGGCCAACGTCCTGACTTTC. Its protein product is CASSLEWGANVLTF.

This sequence joins TRBV20-1 and TRBJ1-3; maybe TRBD1 (6 bases). V was clipped by 8 bases and J by 4 bases, with 9 bases between them. The CDR3 has 11 amino acids. CDR1 and CDR2 from the germline V gene are DFQATT and SNEGSKA (reference sequence). In nucleotides, the CDR3 is TGCAGTACCGACAGGGGAAACACCATATATTTT. It translates to CSTDRGNTIYF.

The chain combines TRBV19 with TRBJ1-5; tentatively, D is TRBD1 (5 bases). The CDR3 has 13 residues. The V end was cut by 6 bases, the J end by 5 bases, with 11 bases between. Germline V lookup: CDR1 LNHDA, CDR2 SQIVND (reference sequence). CDR3 sequence (DNA): TGTGCCAGTAGCCAGGGAGGGGATCAGCCCCAGCATTTT. It is translated as CASSQGGDQPQHF.